This TCR beta chain came from a study of T cell repertoires in cytomegalovirus infection (dated by TCRdb to between 2017 and 2020). Regarding the research as a whole: Donor HLA type was relevant to the analysis, because carriage of CMV infection together with the matching HLA type was indicated by public TCR beta signatures.

Sequencing took place on an Illumina HiSeq 1500. Through fastp at Q25 and MiXCR, TCRdb rebuilt clones from the public reads, retaining in-frame beta chains. Each entry is one CDR3 protein sequence, shown with its most common DNA and genes. The sample table contains about 180,000 distinct CDR3 sequences; only one count was recorded for approximately 15% of them. 27% of the sample belongs to the ten largest clones. Summary of the overall study and its limitations: In the ex vivo response, HLA-C-restricted CMV-specific TCR beta clonotypes were dominant, and in two of eight donors the single most frequent clonotype came from this HLA-C-restricted group. In both this cohort and an independent roughly 330-donor cohort, the cumulative frequency of public TCR beta family members distinguished carriers of CMV infection plus the relevant HLA type.

This clonotype was seen at least ten times. Its specific antigen is unknown. The record has no base qualities; no much larger clone is one base away. CDR3 length: 17 amino acids, cysteine to phenylalanine. The entry retains the CDR3 DNA only, 51 bases that are in frame from base 1. The junction shows trimming of 4 bases on V and 2 bases on J, and the gene matches do not reach 5 bases of it. CDR1 SNHLY and CDR2 FYNNEI were looked up in the germline V gene. The chain was built from TRBV2 and TRBJ2-1, and 13 junction bases match TRBD2. Sequences were obtained from PBMCs. The sequence was obtained from a human donor in good health (CMV status not recorded). Some clones in this sample may be carry-over from other donors' samples. The DNA is TGTGCCAGCAGTGGGACTAGCGGGGGAGCCACCTACAATGAGCAGTTCTTC. It specifies CASSGTSGGATYNEQFF.